These 15 T cell receptor beta chains were sequenced from one sample in a study of shared clonotypes between healthy human individuals. Sequenced by immunoSEQ multiplex PCR; TCRdb stores in-frame clones only, minus some. The data contain 2 million to 2.5 million clones, 80% to 95% of them singletons. The sequencing input was naive CD4+ T cells from PBMCs. Noted subset: CD45RA+ positively selected. These receptors originate from a man aged 18-30 years in good health. Some clones in this sample may be carry-over from other donors' samples.

The chain employs TRBV10-3 and TRBJ2-5; 8 bases align to TRBD1. TRBJ2-7 explains the end of the DNA better; the J call may be wrong. The CDR3 loop spans 15 amino acids. Per germline, CDR1 ENHRY and CDR2 SYGVKD. For the CDR3, the DNA is TGTGCCATCAGTGGGGGGGACAGGAGCTCCTACGAGCAGTACTTC. This encodes CAISGGDRSSYEQYF.

Comments on this clone: Other DNA sequences from this sample encode an identical CDR3 as well. The genes are TRBV5-4 and TRBJ1-2; D uncertain. Trimming stripped 0 bases from V and 0 bases from J, with 9 bases between. This CDR3 has 15 amino acids. The germline gives CDR1 SGHNT, CDR2 YYREEE (reference sequence). The CDR3 DNA reads TGTGCCAGCAGCTTGGGCGGAAGTGCTAACTATGGCTACACCTTC. This codes for CASSLGGSANYGYTF.

The rearrangement uses TRBV4-2 and TRBJ2-3, with D unclear. CDR3 size: 13 residues. V lost 8 bases, J lost 4 bases, and 13 bases lay in between. Germline CDR1 is LGHNA and CDR2 is YNFKEQ. This CDR3 reads CASGNSPADTQYF. The CDR3, as DNA: TGTGCCAGCGGGAACTCACCAGCAGATACGCAGTATTTT.

The V gene is TRBV7-4, the J gene TRBJ1-5; 11 bases are a match to TRBD1. The CDR3 has 22 residues. V gave up 2 bases and J gave up 0 bases; unmatched junction bases: 18. Germline CDR1 reads SGHVT; CDR2 reads SQSDAQ. CDR3: CASSLYGNYGTGGTYSNQPQHF. CDR3 in DNA: TGTGCCAGCAGCTTATATGGGAACTACGGGACAGGGGGAACTTATAGCAATCAGCCCCAGCATTTT.

V usage is TRBV29-1 and J usage is TRBJ1-2, with TRBD1 matching 9 bases. The CDR3 loop spans 16 amino acids. After removal of 8 bases from V and 0 bases from J, the junction contained 13 bases not matched to a gene. Germline CDR1 reads SQVTM; CDR2 reads ANQGSEA. The CDR3 region has the DNA TGCAGCATAAACCGGGACAGGGAATATTCTAACTATGGCTACACCTTC. Amino acid sequence: CSINRDREYSNYGYTF.

As for this clone: This specimen includes other DNA sequences encoding the same CDR3. CDR3 in amino acids: CASSVGGGRGTDTQYF. Written as DNA, the CDR3 is TGTGCCAGCAGCGTAGGTGGGGGCAGGGGCACAGATACGCAGTATTTT. The chain links TRBV9 to TRBJ2-3; D perhaps matches TRBD1 (6 bases). The CDR3 contains 16 residues. V was cut by 0 bases and J by 1 base, with 12 bases left in between. Germline V gene sequence: CDR1 SGDLS, CDR2 YYNGEE.

V and J are TRBV19 and TRBJ1-1; TRBD1 matches at 10 bases. The CDR3 has 12 amino acids. Trimming took 10 bases from V and 4 from J; bases not matched to a gene: 3. Germline V gene lookup returns CDR1 LNHDA and CDR2 SQIVND (reference sequence). DNA of the CDR3: TGTGCCACCCGGGACAGGGGCACTGAAGCTTTCTTT. Encoded protein: CATRDRGTEAFF.

The chain has TRBV6-5 and TRBJ2-7; D may be TRBD2 (5 bases). V dropped 7 bases and J dropped 7 bases, with 17 bases sitting between them. The germline CDR1 and CDR2 sequences are MNHEY and SVGAGI. The CDR3 runs 13 residues. CDR3 protein: CASTPDPAGEQYF. For the CDR3, the DNA is TGTGCCAGCACCCCGGACCCCGCGGGTGAGCAGTACTTC.

V and J are TRBV5-1 and TRBJ1-2; no clear D. The ends were cut back, 4 bases at V and 1 base at J, with 11 bases in the middle. This CDR3 is 14 amino acids long. Looked up from germline, CDR1 is SGHRS and CDR2 is YFSETQ. Here the CDR3 reads CASSPGTLNYGYTF. The CDR3 DNA reads TGCGCCAGCAGCCCCGGCACCCTTAACTATGGCTACACCTTC.

The rearrangement links TRBV9 to TRBJ2-1, with TRBD2 matching 7 bases. Trimming took 3 bases from V and 4 from J; bases not matched to a gene: 10. CDR1 is SGDLS and CDR2 is YYNGEE in the germline V gene. CDR3 size: 16 residues. CDR3 sequence (DNA): TGTGCCAGCAGCGGCGGGAGCGGGATGAGGTACAATGAGCAGTTCTTC. Encoded protein: CASSGGSGMRYNEQFF.

The chain joins TRBV6-5 to TRBJ2-7; 12 positions match TRBD2. CDR3 length: 16 amino acids. CDR1 is MNHEY and CDR2 is SVGAGI in the germline V gene. Trimming at V came to 4 bases and at J to 5 bases, leaving 9 bases not matched to a gene. The CDR3 is CASSSLTSGRVHEQYF. The DNA of the CDR3 is TGTGCCAGCAGTTCCCTGACTAGCGGGAGAGTCCACGAGCAGTACTTC.

V is TRBV2 and J is TRBJ2-1; 11 bases match TRBD2. Germline V CDR1 and CDR2: SNHLY, FYNNEI. V dropped 6 bases and J dropped 4; count of bases not matched to a gene: 5. This CDR3 comprises 15 residues. CDR3 DNA: TGTGCCAGCAGGCCGGGACTAGCGGTATACAATGAGCAGTTCTTC. Residues: CASRPGLAVYNEQFF.

The J gene is TRBJ2-5, the V gene TRBV7-9; 9 bases agree with TRBD2. This CDR3 has 13 residues. Germline-derived CDR1 and CDR2 are SEHNR and FQNEAQ (reference sequence). V lost 5 bases and J lost 5; bases outside the gene matches: 3. Here the CDR3 reads CASSRSGSETQYF. The CDR3 bases are TGTGCCAGCAGCCGTAGCGGGAGTGAGACCCAGTACTTC.

V gene TRBV11-2 combines with J gene TRBJ2-3; D not resolved. V dropped 1 base and J dropped 0 bases, with 11 bases sitting between them. The CDR3 length is 16 residues. The germline CDR1 and CDR2 sequences are SGHAT and FQNNGV. The CDR3, as DNA: TGTGCCAGCAGCTTAGTGGTCGGCTTGAGCACAGATACGCAGTATTTT. Translation: CASSLVVGLSTDTQYF.

This rearrangement joins TRBV27 to TRBJ2-5; D is perhaps TRBD1 (5 bases). Trimming took off 3 bases at V and 6 bases at J, with 11 bases between the two ends. The length of the CDR3 is 13 residues. Germline-derived CDR1 and CDR2 are MNHEY and SMNVEV (reference sequence). The CDR3 bases are TGTGCCAGCAGTTTGCGCCAGGGAAAGACCCAGTACTTC. It yields the protein CASSLRQGKTQYF.